Listed below are T cell receptor beta chains from one sample, sequenced in a study of blood T cell repertoires in COVID-19. The assay was immunoSEQ multiplex PCR, and TCRdb's table has in-frame clones only and misses some. The table shows about 190,000 clones, with approximately 88% occurring only once. The sequencing sample was made of peripheral blood. Source of these receptors: a man aged 40-50 years with acute or convalescent COVID-19. Both conserved end residues are part of each CDR3. Each record gives: D gene, V gene, J gene, clone size, CDR3 protein, CDR3 DNA. D genes are given only for firm matches. Clone size is given for some rows only: seen once, a few or many times, or a class if the clone is expanded.

TRBD1	TRBV2	TRBJ1-1	once	CASSGTLGTDMNTEAFF	TGTGCCAGCAGTGGTACGCTGGGGACAGACATGAACACTGAAGCTTTCTTT
-	TRBV6-6	TRBJ1-4	-	CASSPRGAEKLFF	TGTGCCAGCAGTCCTCGGGGTGCCGAAAAACTGTTTTTT
-	TRBV4-3	TRBJ2-7	few	CASSQGASRDYEQYF	TGCGCCAGCAGCCAAGGGGCGTCACGAGACTACGAGCAGTACTTC
-	TRBV28	TRBJ1-2	-	CASSPRAYGYTF	TGTGCCAGCAGCCCTCGCGCCTATGGCTACACCTTC
-	TRBV11-3	TRBJ1-1	-	CASSFRGGTEAFF	TGTGCCAGCAGCTTCCGTGGGGGGACTGAAGCTTTCTTT
-	TRBV28	TRBJ2-7	once	CASSAPGQTYEQYF	TGTGCCAGCAGTGCCCCTGGACAGACCTACGAGCAGTACTTC
-	TRBV9	TRBJ2-1	-	CASSVAKEAAPLAYNEQFF	TGTGCCAGCAGCGTAGCAAAGGAGGCGGCCCCCCTTGCCTACAATGAGCAGTTCTTC
-	TRBV19	TRBJ1-5	-	CASSAGVISNQPQHF	TGTGCCAGTAGTGCGGGGGTAATTAGCAATCAGCCCCAGCATTTT
TRBD2	TRBV9	TRBJ2-7	once	CAIASCGAGGEQYF	TGTGCCATCGCCTCGTGCGGGGCGGGGGGAGAGCAGTACTTC
TRBD1	TRBV2	TRBJ1-5	few	CASTLQGANQPQHF	TGTGCCAGCACCCTACAGGGGGCCAATCAGCCCCAGCATTTT
TRBD1	TRBV2	TRBJ2-3	-	CASSGGTGNLDTQYF	TGTGCCAGCAGTGGCGGGACAGGGAATTTGGATACGCAGTATTTT
TRBD2	TRBV3-1/TRBV3-2	TRBJ2-1	-	CASSRGTSGGSVSYNEQFF	TGTGCCAGCAGCCGCGGGACTAGCGGGGGGTCCGTCTCCTACAATGAGCAGTTCTTC
-	TRBV9	TRBJ2-7	-	CASSVGTAQTYEQYF	TGTGCCAGCAGCGTAGGCACAGCCCAAACCTACGAGCAGTACTTC
TRBD2	TRBV5-6	TRBJ2-3	once	CASSPGTSGTDTQYF	TGTGCCAGCAGCCCTGGGACTAGCGGCACAGATACGCAGTATTTT
TRBD1	TRBV10-3	TRBJ1-4	-	CATRTGGNEKLFF	TGTGCCACTCGGACAGGGGGTAATGAAAAACTGTTTTTT
-	TRBV4-1	TRBJ2-7	once	CASSQVGTQRWHEQYF	TGCGCCAGCAGCCAAGTTGGGACACAAAGGTGGCACGAGCAGTACTTC
TRBD1	TRBV29-1	TRBJ2-3	-	CSVDNGQGGPDTQYF	TGCAGCGTAGACAACGGACAGGGGGGCCCAGATACGCAGTATTTT
TRBD1	TRBV6-5	TRBJ1-1	-	CASSGTAVEAFF	TGTGCCAGTAGCGGGACAGCCGTAGAAGCTTTCTTT
-	TRBV3-1/TRBV3-2	TRBJ1-2	-	CASSQVTGGGGYTF	TGTGCCAGCAGCCAAGTAACGGGAGGTGGAGGCTACACCTTC
TRBD2	TRBV19	TRBJ2-2	-	CASSILVGGTGELFF	TGTGCCAGTAGTATTTTGGTGGGGGGGACCGGGGAGCTGTTTTTT
-	TRBV7-2	TRBJ2-1	-	CASSLFQGGGIQFF	TGTGCCAGCAGCTTATTTCAAGGGGGGGGCATTCAGTTCTTC
TRBD1	TRBV7-7	TRBJ2-2	few	CASSDRVNTGELFF	TGTGCCAGCAGCGACAGGGTGAACACCGGGGAGCTGTTTTTT